The source of this T cell receptor beta chain is a study of response to subunit inactivated influenza vaccine. TCRdb processed the RT-PCR reads anew with MiXCR; each CDR3 protein has one entry. The repertoire holds roughly 790,000 distinct CDR3 sequences, with 20% to 25% as singletons. The germline V gene has CDR1 DFQATT and CDR2 SNEGSKA (reference sequence). V lost 1 base and J lost 0, with 10 bases in between. The CDR3 extends over 15 amino acids. This clonotype was detected only a few times. The sequencing used PBMCs from blood, collected roughly 5 days after vaccination. The clonotype comes from a man aged 50 or older who received an inactivated influenza vaccine. V is TRBV20-1 and J is TRBJ2-1; D is unclear. DNA for the CDR3: TGCAGTGCTAGAGCTGTCTCTAGCTCCTACAATGAGCAGTTCTTC. Its translation: CSARAVSSSYNEQFF.